This T cell receptor (beta chain) stems from a study of shared clonotypes between healthy human individuals. This CDR3 contains 15 residues. CDR1 is SSHAT and CDR2 is FNYEAQ in the germline V gene (reference sequence). Method: immunoSEQ multiplex PCR; TCRdb's copy keeps in-frame clones and lacks some. The sample yields some 1,400,000 clones, roughly 96% seen once. Remarks on this clone: One end of the junction varies from germline; a read error may be responsible.

The TCR comes from a man aged 25 to 45 in good health. The sequencing input was naive CD4+ T cells sorted from blood. The subset: CD45RA+ positively selected. V gene TRBV7-7 combines with J gene TRBJ2-3; the match to TRBD2 covers 9 bases. The CDR3 nucleotides are TGTGCTAGCAGCTTCGTAGCGGGAGGCACAGATACGCAGTATTTT. Amino acids: CASSFVAGGTDTQYF.